This entry describes one TCR beta chain. The sample is drawn from a study of blood T cell repertoires in COVID-19. Whole-study context: There were acute and convalescent COVID-19 samples, and they came from the United States, Italy and Spain. T cells, B-cell-depleted T cells, or PBMCs provided the cDNA or gDNA that served as material.

The authors' processing: Cell counts per sample came from amplifying reference gene primers. The assay was immunoSEQ multiplex PCR, and TCRdb's table has in-frame clones only and misses some. The V and J calls and the clone size are those of that table, but D and trimming were determined from the DNA. This table has approximately 170,000 clones, less than 85% appearing once. This CDR3 is 11 amino acids long. The V gene lost 5 bases and the J gene lost 7 bases, with 8 bases spanning the gap. The germline gives CDR1 MNHEY, CDR2 SVGAGI. The TCR sequence derives from an elderly woman with active or convalescent COVID-19. V and J are TRBV6-5 and TRBJ1-2; maybe TRBD1 (5 bases). Sequenced input: peripheral blood. In DNA form, the CDR3 reads TGTGCCAGCAGTAAGGGGTTTGGCTACACCTTC. It is translated as CASSKGFGYTF.